The 25 T cell receptor beta chains reported below all come from one sample, sequenced in a study of cytomegalovirus exposure and HLA in healthy donors. This PCR relied on a set of 60 Vbeta primers and 13 Jbeta primers. Produced via immunoSEQ multiplex PCR; TCRdb's table is partial and in-frame only. The sample holds around 190,000 clones, roughly 83% seen once. Sequenced input: PBMCs. These receptors were taken from a woman between 50 and 59 years old in good health and CMV-seronegative.

The V call is TRBV28, the J call TRBJ1-5; 7 bases fit TRBD1. Trimming at V came to 7 bases and at J to 7 bases, leaving 7 bases not matched to a gene. This CDR3 has 13 residues. CDR1 MDHEN and CDR2 SYDVKM come from the germline V gene. CDR3 nucleotide sequence: TGTGCCAGCACCGGGGACAGAGGGCAGCCCCAGCATTTT. This gives the protein CASTGDRGQPQHF.

This clone has just a few counts. V is TRBV2 and J is TRBJ2-7; no definite D call. Trimming pared 5 bases from V and 5 bases from J, leaving 7 bases between. This CDR3 is 11 amino acids long. Germline V gene lookup returns CDR1 SNHLY and CDR2 FYNNEI. CDR3 in amino acids: CASSLLNEQYF. CDR3 nucleotide sequence: TGTGCCAGCAGTCTCCTAAACGAGCAGTACTTC.

The chain is built from TRBV7-6 and TRBJ1-1; a weak D match, TRBD1 (5 bases). This CDR3 spans 13 amino acids. Germline assignment: CDR1 SGHVS and CDR2 FNYEAQ. V was trimmed by 6 bases and J by 6 bases, leaving 14 bases between them. CDR3 sequence reads: CASRPPGGPEAFF. CDR3 DNA sequence: TGTGCCAGCAGACCCCCCGGGGGACCTGAAGCTTTCTTT.

This clone has just one count. V and J are TRBV6-5 and TRBJ1-2; a possible D gene is TRBD1 (6 bases). The V and J ends lost 6 bases and 8 bases respectively, with 16 bases between them. The CDR3 is 13 residues long. Germline CDR1 and CDR2: MNHEY and SVGAGI. The CDR3: CASSTDRMRGYTF. In DNA, the CDR3 is TGTGCCAGCAGCACAGACAGGATGCGAGGCTACACCTTC.

V and J are TRBV21-1 and TRBJ1-2. TRBV21-1 is tagged as a pseudogene. This CDR3 is built from 16 residues. The CDR3: CASSKESPTGGYGYTF. The CDR3, as DNA: TGTGCCAGCAGCAAAGAATCGCCGACCGGAGGCTATGGCTACACCTTC.

This chain joins TRBV11-1 and TRBJ2-1, with D hard to call. Deletions cut 1 base from V and 7 bases from J, with 17 bases between. Germline V CDR1 and CDR2: SGHAT, FQDESV (reference sequence). The CDR3 spans 16 residues. CDR3 coding DNA: TGTGCCAGCAGCTTAGGTCGGCCGGGTAGCCAGAATGAGCAGTTCTTC. Amino acid sequence: CASSLGRPGSQNEQFF.

This chain uses TRBV14 with TRBJ2-4; 12 nucleotides agree with TRBD1. The CDR3 contains 20 residues. V lost 2 bases to trimming and J lost 1 base; unmatched junction nucleotides: 12. Looked up from germline, CDR1 is SGHDN and CDR2 is FVKESK. The CDR3 region is CASSQSAGTGGARAKNIQYF. The CDR3 DNA follows: TGTGCCAGCAGCCAATCCGCCGGGACAGGGGGCGCCAGGGCCAAAAACATTCAGTACTTC.

The CDR3 reads CASSSLLSTGSGNTIYF. As DNA, the CDR3 is TGTGCCAGTAGCTCTCTACTATCGACAGGATCTGGAAACACCATATATTTT. The V call is TRBV19, the J call TRBJ1-3; the D gene is possibly TRBD1 (6 bases). The germline CDR1 and CDR2 sequences are LNHDA and SQIVND (reference sequence). Trimming removed 6 bases at V and 1 base at J, with 19 bases between. The CDR3 contains 17 residues.

The CDR3 loop is CASSLQTGMFDEQYF. The CDR3 nucleotides read TGTGCCAGCAGCTTGCAGACAGGGATGTTCGACGAGCAGTACTTC. The V call is TRBV5-5, the J call TRBJ2-7; 7 bases match TRBD1. Trimming took 1 base from V and 5 from J; bases not matched to a gene: 9. CDR3 length: 15 residues. CDR1 is SGHKS and CDR2 is YYEKEE in the germline V gene (reference sequence).

V is TRBV7-3 and J is TRBJ1-1, with TRBD1 identical over 8 bases. The CDR3 runs to 14 residues. Germline V gene sequence: CDR1 SGHTA, CDR2 FQGTGA. Germline trimming cut 7 bases from V and 0 bases from J; bases unmatched to any gene: 4. The CDR3 DNA is TGTGCCAGCAAAATGGACAGGGTGAACACTGAAGCTTTCTTT. As protein: CASKMDRVNTEAFF.

The chain joins TRBV9 to TRBJ1-1; D gene ambiguous. Germline CDR1 SGDLS, CDR2 YYNGEE. CDR3 length: 15 amino acids. Trimming removed 4 bases from V and 1 base from J, with 14 bases in between. The CDR3 here is CASSPRWATNTEAFF. As DNA, the CDR3 is TGTGCCAGCAGCCCCCGGTGGGCAACGAACACTGAAGCTTTCTTT.

The V gene is TRBV7-3, the J gene TRBJ1-1, with D unresolved. The CDR3 spans 13 residues. The V end was cut by 3 bases, the J end by 2 bases, with 7 bases between. In germline, CDR1 is SGHTA, CDR2 FQGTGA. The CDR3 here is CASSFNSNTEAFF. DNA for the CDR3: TGTGCCAGCAGCTTCAACAGTAACACTGAAGCTTTCTTT. Drawing the rest from reference TRBV7-3 and TRBJ1-1, the complete variable domain is GAGVSQTPSNKVTEKGKYVELRCDPISGHTALYWYRQSLGQGPEFLIYFQGTGAADDSGLPNDRFFAVRPEGSVSTLKIQRTERGDSAVYLCASSFNSNTEAFFGQGTRLTVV.

The V gene is TRBV5-1, the J gene TRBJ2-4; 7 nucleotides match TRBD2. In germline, CDR1 is SGHRS, CDR2 YFSETQ. Germline trimming cut 2 bases from V and 2 bases from J; bases unmatched to any gene: 7. The CDR3 runs 16 residues. CDR3 sequence: CASSFGAGDSKNIQYF. The DNA of the CDR3 is TGCGCCAGCAGCTTCGGGGCGGGAGACTCCAAAAACATTCAGTACTTC.

As for this clone: A read error may produce the germline difference seen at one junction end. The sample holds other DNA sequences that translate to the same CDR3. The gene calls are TRBV29-1 and TRBJ1-1, with 8 nucleotides matching TRBD1. CDR3 length: 13 residues. Germline CDR1 reads SQVTM; CDR2 reads ANQGSEA. The CDR3 DNA follows: TGCAGCGTTGGGGGGGGACAGGTGGTTGAAGCCTTCTTT. Its protein is CSVGGGQVVEAFF.

In this sample, this clone turned up a few times. The genes are TRBV2 and TRBJ1-2; D perhaps matches TRBD1 (5 bases). The CDR3 is 13 residues long. CDR1 and CDR2 from the germline V gene are SNHLY and FYNNEI. V lost 2 bases and J lost 4, with 8 bases in between. CDR3 nucleotide sequence: TGTGCCAGCAGTGAACGACAGACCTATGGCTACACCTTC. Its translation is CASSERQTYGYTF.

The gene calls are TRBV9 and TRBJ1-6, with no clear D. V was trimmed by 0 bases and J by 6 bases, leaving 10 bases between them. Germline-derived CDR1 and CDR2 are SGDLS and YYNGEE. The CDR3 totals 15 residues. The CDR3 DNA follows: TGTGCCAGCAGCGTAGCTGCGGGTGGTAATTCACCCCTCCACTTT. Encoded protein: CASSVAAGGNSPLHF.

Of note for this clone: A junction end diverges from the germline sequence, so it may reflect a read error. The CDR3 region has the DNA TGTGCCAGCAGATACAGGGGAAGTCTAGGTGGCCACACCTTC. Translation: CASRYRGSLGGHTF. The chain recombines TRBV27 with TRBJ1-2, with TRBD1 matching 7 bases. The CDR3 totals 14 residues. The germline CDR1 and CDR2 sequences are MNHEY and SMNVEV (reference sequence).

This clone was counted a few times. For the CDR3, the DNA is TGTGCCAGCATCCGGGACAGGTCCTCCTATGGCTACACCTTC. Translation: CASIRDRSSYGYTF. The chain combines TRBV2 with TRBJ1-2; 8 positions match TRBD1. V lost 7 bases to trimming and J lost 4 bases; unmatched junction nucleotides: 8. This CDR3 spans 14 amino acids. CDR1 and CDR2 (germline): SNHLY, FYNNEI.

V usage is TRBV28 and J usage is TRBJ2-1; D perhaps matches TRBD2 (5 bases). CDR1 is MDHEN and CDR2 is SYDVKM in the germline V gene. CDR3 length: 15 residues. The ends were cut back, 3 bases at V and 2 bases at J, with 11 bases in the middle. The CDR3 loop reads CASSLPSGPYNEQFF. In DNA, the CDR3 is TGTGCCAGCAGTTTGCCCAGCGGCCCCTACAATGAGCAGTTCTTC.

This clone has only one observation. The chain uses TRBV7-2 and TRBJ2-5, with TRBD2 as a possible D gene (6 bases). The CDR3 contains 14 residues. Germline V gives CDR1 SGHTA, CDR2 FQGNSA. V was cut by 2 bases and J by 5 bases, with 12 bases left in between. The CDR3 is CASSLFLEGETQYF. Here the CDR3 DNA reads TGTGCCAGCAGCTTATTTTTGGAGGGGGAGACCCAGTACTTC.

The V gene is TRBV6-4, the J gene TRBJ2-7; 7 nucleotides match TRBD1. Per germline, CDR1 MRHNA and CDR2 SNTAGT. Losses at the gene ends were 5 bases for V and 3 bases for J; bases not matched to a gene: 4. The length of the CDR3 is 13 residues. Here the CDR3 reads CASSHGQDYEQYF. For the CDR3, the DNA is TGTGCCAGCAGTCATGGACAGGACTACGAGCAGTACTTC.

V is TRBV6-5 and J is TRBJ2-7; 7 bases fit TRBD1. The germline V gene encodes CDR1 MNHEY and CDR2 SVGAGI. The V segment lost 0 bases and the J segment 7 bases; nucleotides outside the gene matches: 3. This CDR3 has 13 residues. The CDR3 reads CASSYSDRSEQYF. In nucleotides, the CDR3 is TGTGCCAGCAGTTACTCGGACAGGTCGGAGCAGTACTTC.

The CDR3 sequence is CASSMVSTGNTEAFF. The CDR3 nucleotides read TGTGCCAGTAGTATGGTTTCGACAGGGAACACTGAAGCTTTCTTT. The genes are TRBV19 and TRBJ1-1; maybe TRBD1 (6 bases). In germline, CDR1 is LNHDA, CDR2 SQIVND (reference sequence). There are 15 residues in the CDR3. Between the trimmed V and J ends, which lost 3 bases and 1 base, there was a span of 12 bases.

This sequence joins TRBV7-2 and TRBJ2-3, with TRBD2 identical over 13 bases. The length of the CDR3 is 15 residues. Per the germline V gene, CDR1 is SGHTA and CDR2 is FQGNSA. V lost 5 bases, J lost 3 bases, and 2 bases stayed unmatched. The CDR3 loop is CASSRTSGGTDTQYF. The DNA of the CDR3 is TGTGCCAGCAGCAGGACTAGCGGGGGAACAGATACGCAGTATTTT.

The chain combines TRBV2 with TRBJ2-2; 7 bases fit TRBD1. This CDR3 spans 15 amino acids. Germline V gene sequence: CDR1 SNHLY, CDR2 FYNNEI. Trimming took 6 bases from V and 0 from J; bases not matched to a gene: 4. Written as DNA, the CDR3 is TGTGCCAGCAGGGGACAGTTCGCGAACACCGGGGAGCTGTTTTTT. The encoded protein is CASRGQFANTGELFF. The variable domain in full, completed from reference TRBV2 and TRBJ2-2, reads EPEVTQTPSHQVTQMGQEVILRCVPISNHLYFYWYRQILGQKVEFLVSFYNNEISEKSEIFDDQFSVERPDGSNFTLKIRSTKLEDSAMYFCASRGQFANTGELFFGEGSRLTVL.